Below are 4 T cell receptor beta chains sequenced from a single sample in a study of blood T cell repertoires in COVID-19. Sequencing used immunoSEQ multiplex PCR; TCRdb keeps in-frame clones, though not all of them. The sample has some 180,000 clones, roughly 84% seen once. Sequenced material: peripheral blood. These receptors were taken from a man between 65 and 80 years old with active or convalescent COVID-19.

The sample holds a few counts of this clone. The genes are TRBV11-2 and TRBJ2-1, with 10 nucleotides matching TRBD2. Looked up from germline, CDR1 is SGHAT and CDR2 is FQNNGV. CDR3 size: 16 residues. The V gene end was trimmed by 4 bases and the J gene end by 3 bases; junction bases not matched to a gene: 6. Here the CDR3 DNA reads TGTGCCAGCAGCTCTATGACTAGCGGGTTCTACAATGAGCAGTTCTTC. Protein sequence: CASSSMTSGFYNEQFF.

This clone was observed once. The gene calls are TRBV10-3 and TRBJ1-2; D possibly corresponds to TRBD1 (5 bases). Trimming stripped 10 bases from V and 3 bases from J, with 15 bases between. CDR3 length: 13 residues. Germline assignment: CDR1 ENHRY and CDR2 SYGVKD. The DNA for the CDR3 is TGTGCCACCTCAAGCGGGGGAGACTATGGCTACACCTTC. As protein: CATSSGGDYGYTF.

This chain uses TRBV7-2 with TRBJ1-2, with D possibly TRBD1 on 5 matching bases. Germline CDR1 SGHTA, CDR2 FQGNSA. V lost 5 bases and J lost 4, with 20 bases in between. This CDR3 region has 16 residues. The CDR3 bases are TGTGCCAGCAGCCCGGACTCCGGGAGGGACGTCTATGGCTACACCTTC. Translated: CASSPDSGRDVYGYTF.

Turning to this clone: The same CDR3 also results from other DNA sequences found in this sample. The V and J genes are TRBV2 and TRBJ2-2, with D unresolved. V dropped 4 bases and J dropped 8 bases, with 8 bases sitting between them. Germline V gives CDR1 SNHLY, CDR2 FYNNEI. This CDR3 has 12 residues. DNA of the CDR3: TGTGCCAGCAGTGTAGAACCAGGGGAGCTGTTTTTT. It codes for CASSVEPGELFF. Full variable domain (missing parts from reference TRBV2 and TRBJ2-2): EPEVTQTPSHQVTQMGQEVILRCVPISNHLYFYWYRQILGQKVEFLVSFYNNEISEKSEIFDDQFSVERPDGSNFTLKIRSTKLEDSAMYFCASSVEPGELFFGEGSRLTVL.